This T cell receptor (beta chain) was observed in a study of graft-versus-host responses after intestinal transplantation. Whole-study context: All of the recipients had induction that used anti-thymocyte globulin, then tacrolimus and steroids for approximately 3 years. Study observations and caveats: Graft-donor T cell macrochimerism coincided with high graft-versus-host to host-versus-graft clonal ratios in allografts.

Profiled with immunoSEQ multiplex PCR; TCRdb holds only in-frame clones, not every one. The data contain fewer than 85,000 clones, roughly 84% of them singletons. Details on this clone: As yet, its antigen is unknown.

This CDR3 is 17 amino acids long. Per germline, CDR1 SGHNT and CDR2 YYREEE (reference sequence). The V and J ends lost 0 bases and 7 bases respectively, with 20 bases between them. V and J are TRBV5-4 and TRBJ2-1; the D gene is possibly TRBD2 (8 bases). The specimen comprised unstimulated CD4+ T cells sorted from spleen or lymph node cells, sampled before transplant. The sequence derives from a human donor who was the organ donor for an intestinal transplant. The CDR3 protein is CASSLGLGQRGQNEQFF. CDR3 DNA: TGTGCCAGCAGCTTGGGGCTGGGACAGCGGGGGCAAAATGAGCAGTTCTTC.